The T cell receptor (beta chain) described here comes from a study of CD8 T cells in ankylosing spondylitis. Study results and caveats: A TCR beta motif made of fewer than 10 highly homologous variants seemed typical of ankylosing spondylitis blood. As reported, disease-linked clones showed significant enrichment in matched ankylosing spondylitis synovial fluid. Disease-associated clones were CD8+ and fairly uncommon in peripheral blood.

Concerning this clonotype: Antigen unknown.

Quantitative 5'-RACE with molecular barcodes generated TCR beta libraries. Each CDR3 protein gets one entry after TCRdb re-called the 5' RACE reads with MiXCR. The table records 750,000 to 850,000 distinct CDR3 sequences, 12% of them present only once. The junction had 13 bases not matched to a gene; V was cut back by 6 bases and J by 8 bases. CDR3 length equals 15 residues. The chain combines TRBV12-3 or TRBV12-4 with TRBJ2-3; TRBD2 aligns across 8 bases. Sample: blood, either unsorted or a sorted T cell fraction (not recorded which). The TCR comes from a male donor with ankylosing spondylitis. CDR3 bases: TGTGCCAGCAGATCGGCGGGAGGTAGTCTGGGTACGCAGTATTTT. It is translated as CASRSAGGSLGTQYF.